Following are 24 T cell receptor beta chains from one sample sequenced in a study of response to subunit inactivated influenza vaccine. MiXCR was run by TCRdb on the RT-PCR reads, yielding one entry per CDR3 protein. The top ten hold approximately 2% of the sample, which has 530,000 or so distinct CDR3 sequences, roughly 23% seen once. The specimen was CD4+ T cells sorted from PBMCs, collected less than 6 days after vaccination. The origin of the receptors is a man in his fifties who received an inactivated influenza vaccine.

The V call is TRBV5-5, the J call TRBJ2-7; TRBD1 aligns across 10 bases. CDR3 size: 16 residues. Germline CDR1 reads SGHKS; CDR2 reads YYEKEE (reference sequence). V gave up 4 bases and J gave up 0 bases; unmatched junction bases: 7. CDR3 DNA: TGTGCCAGCAGCCTCCGTGGGACAGGGGTCTCCTACGAGCAGTACTTC. As protein: CASSLRGTGVSYEQYF.

The chain couples TRBV7-9 to TRBJ1-2, with TRBD1 as a possible D gene (6 bases). The germline V gene encodes CDR1 SEHNR and CDR2 FQNEAQ (reference sequence). Trimming shortened V by 5 bases and J by 7 bases, and 11 bases separated the two germline ends. The CDR3 runs 12 residues. The CDR3 nucleotides are TGTGCCAGCAGCCACGCGACAGGTGGCTACACCTTC. This gives the protein CASSHATGGYTF.

This clonotype occurred a few times. The rearrangement links TRBV20-1 to TRBJ1-1; weak D call: TRBD1 (5 bases). CDR3 size: 13 residues. Trimming stripped 4 bases from V and 1 base from J, with 10 bases between. Germline lookup yields CDR1 DFQATT and CDR2 SNEGSKA (reference sequence). The CDR3 reads CSANGHSNTEAFF. The CDR3 region has the DNA TGCAGTGCTAATGGACACTCGAACACTGAAGCTTTCTTT.

This chain links TRBV18 with TRBJ2-6, with D unresolved. V was trimmed by 3 bases and J by 1 base, leaving 13 bases between them. Germline V gene lookup returns CDR1 KGHSH and CDR2 LQKENI. CDR3 length equals 17 residues. Here the CDR3 DNA reads TGTGCCAGCTCACCGGAACCATGGGGTTCTGGGGCCAACGTCCTGACTTTC. Its translation: CASSPEPWGSGANVLTF.

The V and J genes are TRBV18 and TRBJ1-1, with a weak D call TRBD1 (5 bases). This CDR3 region has 15 residues. Germline CDR1 and CDR2: KGHSH and LQKENI. V lost 2 bases to trimming and J lost 0 bases, with 10 bases between them. The CDR3 DNA sequence: TGTGCCAGCTCACCAAGTCAACAGGTGAACACTGAAGCTTTCTTT. It specifies CASSPSQQVNTEAFF.

This clonotype was detected only a few times. This chain uses TRBV4-1 with TRBJ2-1; D unclear. The CDR3 runs to 15 residues. CDR1 and CDR2 from the germline V gene are MGHRA and YSYEKL. Trimming took off 1 base at V and 0 bases at J, with 7 bases between the two ends. The CDR3 reads CASSQGSSSYNEQFF. CDR3 nucleotide sequence: TGCGCCAGCAGCCAAGGGTCGAGCTCCTACAATGAGCAGTTCTTC.

This clonotype was observed a handful of times. The rearrangement links TRBV5-1 to TRBJ2-3; 9 bases map to TRBD1. Germline lookup yields CDR1 SGHRS and CDR2 YFSETQ. With 4 bases clipped from V and 0 bases from J, the junction kept 3 bases outside the gene matches. CDR3 length equals 15 residues. The CDR3 loop reads CASSAGTGSTDTQYF. CDR3 nucleotide sequence: TGCGCCAGCAGCGCCGGGACAGGGAGCACAGATACGCAGTATTTT.

This clonotype was found a few times. This chain uses TRBV5-1 with TRBJ1-2, with 7 positions matching TRBD1. The CDR3 runs to 14 residues. The germline V gene encodes CDR1 SGHRS and CDR2 YFSETQ. Losses at the gene ends were 5 bases for V and 7 bases for J; bases not matched to a gene: 11. The CDR3 DNA reads TGCGCCAGCAGGGGGGGGACAGCCTGGAGTGGCTACACCTTC. Its translation: CASRGGTAWSGYTF.

This clonotype has only a few counts. The rearrangement links TRBV7-2 to TRBJ2-7, with 7 bases aligning to TRBD2. Germline V gene lookup returns CDR1 SGHTA and CDR2 FQGNSA. The CDR3 has 13 residues. V was pared by 4 bases and J by 4 bases, with 4 bases of the junction left unmatched. CDR3 DNA sequence: TGTGCCAGCAGCTGGAGCGGGAATTACGAGCAGTACTTC. It is translated as CASSWSGNYEQYF.

V gene TRBV5-1 combines with J gene TRBJ2-5; D ambiguous. Between the trimmed V and J ends, which lost 0 bases and 2 bases, there was a span of 8 bases. Germline V gene sequence: CDR1 SGHRS, CDR2 YFSETQ. The CDR3 has 14 amino acids. The CDR3 here is CASSLEGRQETQYF. CDR3 nucleotides: TGCGCCAGCAGCTTGGAGGGTCGGCAAGAGACCCAGTACTTC.

In this sample, this clonotype turned up a few times. V gene TRBV5-8 combines with J gene TRBJ2-7; D unclear. Trimming stripped 5 bases from V and 4 bases from J, with 4 bases between. The germline CDR1 and CDR2 sequences are SGHTS and YDEGEE. The CDR3 spans 10 residues. The CDR3 DNA sequence: TGTGCCAGCAGGTATTACGAGCAGTACTTC. It encodes CASRYYEQYF.

The rearrangement uses TRBV6-2 or TRBV6-3 and TRBJ2-5; D is possibly TRBD1 (5 bases). CDR3 length equals 12 residues. The germline gives CDR1 MNHEY, CDR2 SVGEGT. The V end lost 7 bases, the J end lost 8 bases, and 14 bases lay between the germline ends. CDR3: CASTDSKLTQYF. The CDR3 coding sequence is TGTGCCAGCACCGACAGCAAGCTTACCCAGTACTTC.

This clonotype was picked up a small number of times. The chain combines TRBV7-8 with TRBJ2-1; 9 nucleotides line up with TRBD1. Germline V gene lookup returns CDR1 SGHVS and CDR2 FQNEAQ. V lost 4 bases to trimming and J lost 5 bases; unmatched junction nucleotides: 6. This CDR3 is built from 15 residues. As DNA, the CDR3 is TGTGCCAGCAGCTACTACAGGGGGCCAAACAATGAGCAGTTCTTC. It translates to CASSYYRGPNNEQFF.

The V and J genes are TRBV18 and TRBJ1-2; TRBD1 might be the D (6 bases). The germline CDR1 and CDR2 sequences are KGHSH and LQKENI. V lost 3 bases, J lost 7 bases, and 12 bases lay in between. The CDR3 extends over 13 amino acids. CDR3 residues: CASSPAGDGGYTF. Written as DNA, the CDR3 is TGTGCCAGCTCACCGGCAGGGGACGGTGGCTACACCTTC.

The V call is TRBV29-1, the J call TRBJ2-3; the match to TRBD2 covers 14 bases. Germline CDR1 is SQVTM and CDR2 is ANQGSEA. CDR3 length equals 14 residues. V was pared by 6 bases and J by 6 bases, with 5 bases of the junction left unmatched. CDR3 region: CSVTSGRAKDTQYF. The CDR3, as DNA: TGCAGCGTGACTAGCGGGAGGGCCAAGGATACGCAGTATTTT.

The CDR3: CASSVAGAGSVDEQFF. The DNA for the CDR3 is TGTGCCAGCAGCGTAGCGGGGGCGGGAAGTGTCGATGAGCAGTTCTTC. The rearrangement uses TRBV9 and TRBJ2-1; the D call may be TRBD1 or TRBD2 (6 bases each). The CDR3 length is 16 residues. Trimming stripped 0 bases from V and 8 bases from J, with 18 bases between. CDR1 and CDR2 (germline): SGDLS, YYNGEE.

This clonotype turned up a few times. This sequence joins TRBV12-3 or TRBV12-4 and TRBJ2-5; D may match TRBD1 or TRBD2 (5 bases each). V was shortened by 2 bases and J by 4 bases, with 11 bases between the two germline ends. The CDR3 runs 14 residues. The CDR3 DNA sequence: TGTGCCAGCAGTTTAACGGGACCAGGAGAGACCCAGTACTTC. Amino acids: CASSLTGPGETQYF.

V and J are TRBV12-3 or TRBV12-4 and TRBJ1-4; a possible D gene is TRBD1 (6 bases). Trimming pared 6 bases from V and 12 bases from J, leaving 11 bases between. This CDR3 has 11 amino acids. CDR3 residues: CASSIRGELFF. CDR3 DNA: TGTGCCAGCAGCATCAGGGGCGAACTGTTTTTT.

J is TRBJ2-3 and V is TRBV7-9; D gene unclear. The CDR3 extends over 12 amino acids. V lost 4 bases and J 4 bases, leaving 6 bases between the germline ends. Germline CDR1 and CDR2: SEHNR and FQNEAQ (reference sequence). In DNA form, the CDR3 reads TGTGCCAGCAGCTCCCAGGCAGATACGCAGTATTTT. This translates into CASSSQADTQYF.

This clonotype was recorded a few times. The V gene is TRBV21-1, the J gene TRBJ2-1; the table's D call, TRBD1, was not checked against the DNA. TRBV21-1 represents a pseudogene. This CDR3 contains 16 residues. The CDR3 DNA is TGTGCCAGCAGCAGGGGGGACAGGGGTGGGTACAATGAGCAGTTCTTC. The encoded protein is CASSRGDRGGYNEQFF.

The chain combines TRBV7-2 with TRBJ1-4; D might be TRBD1 (5 bases). This CDR3 region has 18 residues. Germline V lookup: CDR1 SGHTA, CDR2 FQGNSA. The germline V and J ends were trimmed by 1 base and 7 bases, with 22 bases remaining between them. The DNA for the CDR3 is TGTGCCAGCAGCTTAGGCGCCGGGGGACGCCCGGCGGGTGAAAAACTGTTTTTT. Its translation is CASSLGAGGRPAGEKLFF.

This clonotype was detected only a few times. The rearrangement joins TRBV6-1 to TRBJ2-3, with D unresolved. CDR3 length: 16 amino acids. Trimming pared 6 bases from V and 2 bases from J, leaving 18 bases between. Germline CDR1 MNHNS, CDR2 SASEGT. The CDR3 nucleotides read TGTGCCAGCAGACCTGTGACCGGACGATTCACAGATACGCAGTATTTT. Translating it yields CASRPVTGRFTDTQYF.

This chain uses TRBV15 with TRBJ2-7; D tentatively reads TRBD1 or TRBD2 (5 bases each). The V end lost 4 bases, the J end lost 2 bases, and 15 bases lay between the germline ends. This CDR3 spans 15 amino acids. CDR1 is LNHNV and CDR2 is YYDKDF in the germline V gene (reference sequence). CDR3 DNA sequence: TGTGCCACCAGCATAGAATTGGGGGAGACCTACGAGCAGTACTTC. It specifies CATSIELGETYEQYF.

The chain is built from TRBV24-1 and TRBJ2-3, with 9 bases that match TRBD1. The CDR3 runs to 17 residues. CDR1 and CDR2 from the germline V gene are KGHDR and SFDVKD. V lost 1 base, J lost 6 bases, and 10 bases stayed unmatched. The CDR3 region has the DNA TGTGCCACCAGTGATTTTGTTCCCGGGACAGGGCCCGATACGCAGTATTTT. Residues: CATSDFVPGTGPDTQYF.